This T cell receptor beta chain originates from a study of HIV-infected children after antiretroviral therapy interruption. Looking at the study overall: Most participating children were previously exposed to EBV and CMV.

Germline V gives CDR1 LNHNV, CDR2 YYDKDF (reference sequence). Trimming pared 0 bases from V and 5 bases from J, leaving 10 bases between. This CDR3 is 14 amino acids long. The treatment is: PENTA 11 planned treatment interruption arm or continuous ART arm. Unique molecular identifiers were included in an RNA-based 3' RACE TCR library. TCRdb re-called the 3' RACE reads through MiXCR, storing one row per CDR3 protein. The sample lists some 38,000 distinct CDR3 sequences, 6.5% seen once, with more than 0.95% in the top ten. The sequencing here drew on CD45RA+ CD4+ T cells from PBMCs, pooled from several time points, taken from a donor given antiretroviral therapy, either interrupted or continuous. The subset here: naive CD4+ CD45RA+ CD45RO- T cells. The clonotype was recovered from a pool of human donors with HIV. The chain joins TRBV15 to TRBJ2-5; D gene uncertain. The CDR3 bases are TGTGCCACCAGCAGAGATCTCACTACGGAGACCCAGTACTTC. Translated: CATSRDLTTETQYF.